The following is a T cell receptor beta chain sequence with its context. The data derive from a study of CD8+CD57+ T cells in acquired aplastic anemia. Study at large: The sorted CD4+ and CD8+ cells yielded an average roughly 3 ug of DNA.

The CDR3 contains 15 residues. Trimming removed 5 bases from V and 2 bases from J, with 13 bases in between. Germline values: CDR1 SNHLY, CDR2 FYNNEI. Genomic DNA, serving as template, underwent TCR beta VDJ and CDR3 profiling. In TCRdb, the reads were re-called with MiXCR into one record per CDR3 protein. This repertoire shows around 170,000 distinct CDR3 sequences, roughly 45% found once; its top ten account for about 2.9%. Flow cytometry had shown expanded CD8+CD57+ cells in the patients chosen for sequencing. Every one of the patients had aplastic anemia (severe, acquired). This TCR came from a human donor with aplastic anemia. The gene calls are TRBV2 and TRBJ1-5; tentatively, D is TRBD1 (5 bases). Sequenced material: sorted CD4+, CD8+, or CD8+CD57+ T cells (not recorded which) from PBMCs. The CDR3 here is CASSLPGRGNQPQHF. In DNA form, the CDR3 reads TGTGCCAGCAGTCTCCCGGGACGGGGCAATCAGCCCCAGCATTTT.